This T cell receptor beta chain was sequenced for a study of cytomegalovirus exposure and HLA in healthy donors. Whole-study context: HLA-typed donors were the source of about 85 million unique TCRs held in an early data release. General study results and limits: Common viral pathogens seemed, in a later analysis, to connect with several of the most significant clusters. Later genetic work tied a missense DCLRE1C variant to beta-chain V and J trimming. Accurate HLA-A and HLA-B prediction from TCR beta sequences was reported for most subjects.

It was with 60 Vbeta and 13 Jbeta primers that the PCR ran. Using immunoSEQ multiplex PCR, the repertoire was profiled, and TCRdb retains in-frame clones only, with some absent. The repertoire holds around 60,000 clones, with 80% as singletons. Note on this clone: What it binds is not known.

J was trimmed by 5 bases and V by 6 bases; bases with no gene match: 10. The CDR3 is 15 amino acids. In germline, CDR1 is SSHAT, CDR2 FNYEAQ (reference sequence). The receptor's source is a male donor in good health and CMV-seronegative. Sequencing was done on a sample of PBMCs. V and J are TRBV7-7 and TRBJ2-5; the match to TRBD1 covers 9 bases. The CDR3 coding sequence is TGTGCCAGCAGTGGGGGACAGGGAATTTCGGAGACCCAGTACTTC. This encodes CASSGGQGISETQYF.